One sample yielded the 26 T cell receptor beta chains listed below, sequenced in a study of blood T cell repertoires in COVID-19. TCRdb keeps only in-frame clones here, not all; method: immunoSEQ multiplex PCR. The sample lists around 70,000 clones, about nine tenths occurring once. Sequences were obtained from peripheral blood. The origin of the receptors is a woman older than 75 with active or convalescent COVID-19.

This chain uses TRBV19 with TRBJ2-3; 13 nucleotides align to TRBD2. The CDR3 extends over 16 amino acids. V lost 5 bases to trimming and J lost 5 bases; unmatched junction nucleotides: 7. Germline CDR1 and CDR2: LNHDA and SQIVND (reference sequence). For the CDR3, the DNA is TGTGCCAGTAGTGTCCGGACTAGCGGGGGCCTAGATACGCAGTATTTT. This translates into CASSVRTSGGLDTQYF.

The CDR3 region is CAWSVQGLHGYTF. CDR3 sequence (DNA): TGTGCCTGGAGTGTACAGGGCCTCCATGGCTACACCTTC. The rearrangement joins TRBV30 to TRBJ1-2; a weak D match, TRBD1 (6 bases). This CDR3 comprises 13 residues. Germline V gives CDR1 GTSNPN, CDR2 SVGIG (reference sequence). Between the trimmed V and J ends, which lost 0 bases and 6 bases, there was a span of 11 bases.

V usage is TRBV6-6 and J usage is TRBJ1-5; D is perhaps TRBD1 (6 bases). Germline V gene lookup returns CDR1 MNHNY and CDR2 SVGAGI (reference sequence). Trimming removed 6 bases at V and 2 bases at J, with 14 bases between. The length of the CDR3 is 15 residues. CDR3 nucleotides: TGTGCCAGCAGAAGACAGGAGCCTGGCAATCAGCCCCAGCATTTT. Translated, it gives CASRRQEPGNQPQHF.

This rearrangement joins TRBV5-1 to TRBJ2-6, with TRBD2 as a possible D gene (5 bases). V gave up 5 bases and J gave up 2 bases, with 20 bases separating them. The germline CDR1 and CDR2 sequences are SGHRS and YFSETQ. This CDR3 has 18 residues. The CDR3 here is CASSLGSSTGTGANVLTF. The CDR3 region has the DNA TGCGCCAGCAGTCTGGGAAGCAGCACCGGGACTGGGGCCAACGTCCTGACTTTC.

The chain combines TRBV7-8 with TRBJ1-4, with TRBD1 matching over 9 bases. The CDR3 runs 14 residues. The V gene end was trimmed by 5 bases and the J gene end by 7 bases; junction bases not matched to a gene: 5. Germline V gene sequence: CDR1 SGHVS, CDR2 FQNEAQ. The chain's CDR3 is CASSLQGAGEKLFF. The CDR3 coding sequence is TGTGCCAGCAGCCTACAGGGGGCCGGTGAAAAACTGTTTTTT.

The rearrangement joins TRBV3-1 (or the pseudogene TRBV3-2) to TRBJ2-5; a weak D match, TRBD1 (6 bases). The CDR3 spans 13 residues. V lost 1 base to trimming and J lost 5 bases, with 8 bases between them. CDR1 and CDR2 (germline): LGHDT, YNNKEL (reference sequence). The CDR3 DNA is TGTGCCAGCAGCCAAGGTCAGGGGGAGACCCAGTACTTC. Protein: CASSQGQGETQYF.

The genes are TRBV5-4 and TRBJ1-5; maybe TRBD1 (5 bases). Looked up from germline, CDR1 is SGHNT and CDR2 is YYREEE (reference sequence). The CDR3 is made up of 12 amino acids. The V gene lost 5 bases and the J gene lost 6 bases, with 9 bases spanning the gap. Here the CDR3 DNA reads TGTGCCAGCAGTCGGAGGGGTCAGCCCCAGCATTTT. Encoded protein: CASSRRGQPQHF.

This chain connects TRBV27 to TRBJ1-6; TRBD1 agrees at 8 bases. Unmatched junction bases numbered 10, after V lost 3 bases and J lost 12 bases. Germline loops: CDR1 MNHEY, CDR2 SMNVEV (reference sequence). The CDR3 contains 15 residues. CDR3 in amino acids: CASSFQSGQGGPLHF. The CDR3, as DNA: TGTGCCAGCAGTTTTCAATCTGGACAGGGTGGACCCCTCCACTTT.

The rearrangement uses TRBV21-1 and TRBJ1-1; TRBD1 was called by the table and not checked on the DNA. TRBV21-1 is labeled a pseudogene. CDR3 length: 15 amino acids. CDR3 loop: CASSSPGTGDTEAFF. CDR3 sequence (DNA): TGTGCCAGCAGCTCCCCCGGGACAGGAGACACTGAAGCTTTCTTT.

V and J are TRBV6-5 and TRBJ1-2, with D possibly matching TRBD1 (6 bases). Trimming shortened V by 2 bases and J by 5 bases, and 18 bases separated the two germline ends. The length of the CDR3 is 16 residues. Germline CDR1 reads MNHEY; CDR2 reads SVGAGI. The CDR3 sequence is CASSYVGAGRAYGYTF. CDR3 coding DNA: TGTGCCAGCAGTTACGTGGGGGCAGGGAGGGCTTATGGCTACACCTTC.

This rearrangement joins TRBV7-9 to TRBJ1-2; 8 bases agree with TRBD1. J gave up 1 base and V 5 bases, and 6 bases lay outside the gene matches. In germline, CDR1 is SEHNR, CDR2 FQNEAQ (reference sequence). The CDR3 is 15 amino acids. CDR3: CASSPRTGLNYGYTF. The CDR3 DNA follows: TGTGCCAGCAGCCCCAGGACAGGGCTTAACTATGGCTACACCTTC.

The chain links TRBV5-4 to TRBJ2-1, with 12 positions matching TRBD2. V lost 0 bases to trimming and J lost 2 bases; unmatched junction nucleotides: 9. The CDR3 is 19 residues long. CDR1 is SGHNT, CDR2 YYREEE, per germline (reference sequence). As DNA, the CDR3 is TGTGCCAGCAGCTTGGGGAATCGTTGGACTAGCGGGGCCTACAATGAGCAGTTCTTC. Its protein is CASSLGNRWTSGAYNEQFF.

V is TRBV21-1 and J is TRBJ2-5; the table calls TRBD2, which could not be checked here. TRBV21-1 is noted as a pseudogene. CDR3 length: 16 residues. CDR3 amino acids: CASSSVIAGAQETQYF. In DNA, the CDR3 is TGTGCCAGCAGCTCTGTGATAGCGGGGGCACAAGAGACCCAGTACTTC.

CDR3 nucleotides: TGTGCCAGCAGTTTGAAACGGGGCACTGAAGCTTTCTTT. Translation gives CASSLKRGTEAFF. This chain links TRBV27 with TRBJ1-1; D not resolved. The germline gives CDR1 MNHEY, CDR2 SMNVEV (reference sequence). Trimming stripped 3 bases from V and 4 bases from J, with 9 bases between. The CDR3 spans 13 residues.

The chain employs TRBV20-1 and TRBJ1-2; D is unresolved. The CDR3 covers 9 residues. CDR1 is DFQATT and CDR2 is SNEGSKA in the germline V gene (reference sequence). Trimming took off 6 bases at V and 3 bases at J, with 2 bases between the two ends. DNA for the CDR3: TGCAGTGCCGACTATGGCTACACCTTC. This codes for CSADYGYTF.

The rearrangement joins TRBV10-3 to TRBJ1-2; possible D gene TRBD1, 5 bases. V lost 3 bases and J lost 6, with 14 bases in between. Germline V gives CDR1 ENHRY, CDR2 SYGVKD. The CDR3 totals 14 residues. For the CDR3, the DNA is TGTGCCATCAGTGATTTGGGGCGCGTAAATGGCTACACCTTC. It translates to CAISDLGRVNGYTF.

The chain uses TRBV6-5 and TRBJ1-4; D perhaps matches TRBD1 (6 bases). This CDR3 has 15 amino acids. Trimming shortened V by 5 bases and J by 2 bases, and 12 bases separated the two germline ends. Germline lookup yields CDR1 MNHEY and CDR2 SVGAGI. This CDR3 reads CASSKNRETNEKLFF. The CDR3 DNA follows: TGTGCCAGCAGTAAAAACAGGGAGACTAATGAAAAACTGTTTTTT.

The chain couples TRBV7-2 to TRBJ2-7; 8 bases map to TRBD2. The CDR3 loop spans 14 amino acids. CDR1 is SGHTA, CDR2 FQGNSA, per germline. V shed 5 bases and J 1 base; nucleotides not matched to a gene: 4. The CDR3 loop reads CASSERGTSYEQYF. CDR3 sequence (DNA): TGTGCCAGCAGCGAGCGGGGGACTTCCTACGAGCAGTACTTC.

The chain combines TRBV27 with TRBJ2-1; 12 bases agree with TRBD1. Germline values: CDR1 MNHEY, CDR2 SMNVEV (reference sequence). Trimming cost V 4 bases and J 8 bases; bases outside gene matches: 15. The CDR3 is 18 amino acids. Here the CDR3 DNA reads TGTGCCAGCAGTTGGGGACAGGGGGCGCCCATTGTCCGATATGAGCAGTTCTTC. Its translation: CASSWGQGAPIVRYEQFF.

V usage is TRBV28 and J usage is TRBJ1-4; TRBD1 is a possible D gene (6 bases). CDR1 and CDR2 (germline): MDHEN, SYDVKM. The CDR3 length is 14 residues. Trimming removed 6 bases at V and 5 bases at J, with 13 bases between. CDR3: CASRPGQRNEKLFF. CDR3 coding DNA: TGTGCCAGCAGGCCCGGACAGAGGAATGAAAAACTGTTTTTT.

The genes are TRBV9 and TRBJ2-1; D may be TRBD2 (6 bases). V gave up 2 bases and J gave up 5 bases, with 11 bases separating them. The germline gives CDR1 SGDLS, CDR2 YYNGEE. The CDR3 totals 14 residues. In nucleotides, the CDR3 is TGTGCCAGCAGCGTTGGAGGGACCAACAATGAGCAGTTCTTC. Amino acid sequence: CASSVGGTNNEQFF.

The rearrangement uses TRBV3-1 (or the pseudogene TRBV3-2) and TRBJ1-2; TRBD1 agrees at 7 bases. The germline V gene encodes CDR1 LGHDT and CDR2 YNNKEL (reference sequence). CDR3 size: 16 residues. V lost 3 bases and J lost 5; bases outside the gene matches: 12. CDR3 protein: CASSHFGTEGNYGYTF. In DNA form, the CDR3 reads TGTGCCAGCAGCCATTTCGGGACAGAGGGCAATTATGGCTACACCTTC.

V is TRBV4-2 and J is TRBJ1-1; D ambiguous. CDR3 length equals 15 residues. V was trimmed by 0 bases and J by 1 base, leaving 9 bases between them. CDR1 and CDR2 (germline): LGHNA, YNFKEQ. The CDR3, as DNA: TGTGCCAGCAGCCAAGACAGCGGGAAGAACACTGAAGCTTTCTTT. It codes for CASSQDSGKNTEAFF.

The chain carries TRBV4-1 and TRBJ1-2; 8 nucleotides agree with TRBD1. The V gene end was trimmed by 3 bases and the J gene end by 4 bases; junction bases not matched to a gene: 4. The CDR3 has 14 residues. Germline CDR1 and CDR2: MGHRA and YSYEKL. The CDR3 nucleotides read TGCGCCAGCAGCCAGCAAGGACAGGGCTATGGCTACACCTTC. The encoded protein is CASSQQGQGYGYTF.

This clone was found a few times. The CDR3 loop is CASSGDSLFPYEQYF. The CDR3 bases are TGTGCCAGCAGCGGGGACAGCCTTTTCCCCTACGAGCAGTACTTC. The chain uses TRBV5-8 and TRBJ2-7, with 7 bases fitting TRBD1. The trim removed 4 bases at V and 2 bases at J, leaving 9 bases unmatched. Germline loops: CDR1 SGHTS, CDR2 YDEGEE. CDR3 length: 15 residues.

V gene TRBV28 combines with J gene TRBJ1-2, with a weak D call TRBD1 (6 bases). The CDR3 contains 16 residues. V dropped 4 bases and J dropped 1 base, with 16 bases sitting between them. Germline values: CDR1 MDHEN, CDR2 SYDVKM. CDR3 region: CASSSPGTSLNYGYTF. Here the CDR3 DNA reads TGTGCCAGCAGTTCCCCCGGGACATCCCTTAACTATGGCTACACCTTC.